The 8 T cell receptor beta chains presented below share a single source sample, sequenced in a study of blood T cells in healthy people across ages. Together with a sample-barcoded 5' primer, a J-beta primer mix was included in a second PCR lasting about 7 to 11 cycles. Each CDR3 protein gets one entry after TCRdb re-called the 5' RACE reads with MiXCR. The sample yields 600,000 or so distinct CDR3 sequences, 25% to 35% seen once. Sequencing was done on a sample of blood. Receptor source: a woman of 80 years or more in good health.

This clonotype was seen at least ten times. The rearrangement links TRBV7-2 to TRBJ2-3, with D possibly called TRBD1 or TRBD2 (5 bases each). The CDR3 length is 16 residues. Trimming shortened V by 5 bases and J by 2 bases, and 17 bases separated the two germline ends. Germline V gene lookup returns CDR1 SGHTA and CDR2 FQGNSA. The CDR3 nucleotides are TGTGCCAGCAGCCCCCGAGGGGCTTCTCCCACAGATACGCAGTATTTT. It is translated as CASSPRGASPTDTQYF.

This clonotype was picked up many times. The chain couples TRBV20-1 to TRBJ1-5; tentative D call: TRBD1 (5 bases). This CDR3 has 15 amino acids. Germline loops: CDR1 DFQATT, CDR2 SNEGSKA (reference sequence). Trimming removed 3 bases at V and 0 bases at J, with 12 bases between. The CDR3 here is CSASAGTGSNQPQHF. In DNA, the CDR3 is TGCAGTGCTAGCGCAGGGACGGGTAGCAATCAGCCCCAGCATTTT.

This clonotype has at least ten counts. V usage is TRBV5-1 and J usage is TRBJ2-1; 8 bases align to TRBD1. Trimming removed 2 bases from V and 9 bases from J; junction bases left unmatched: 7. CDR1 is SGHRS and CDR2 is YFSETQ in the germline V gene. CDR3 length: 14 amino acids. CDR3 sequence (DNA): TGCGCCAGCAGCTTCGGACAGGGAAGGAGTGAGCAGTTCTTC. This codes for CASSFGQGRSEQFF.

As regards this clonotype: This may come from a read error, since a much larger clone is one base off. The V call is TRBV6-5, the J call TRBJ1-1; D gene ambiguous. Germline loops: CDR1 MNHEY, CDR2 SVGAGI. The CDR3 has 12 residues. CDR3 DNA sequence: TGTGCCGGCAGTTATAACAGTGGTGAAGCTTTCTTT. Its translation is CAGSYNSGEAFF.

This clonotype was picked up many times. V is TRBV5-1 and J is TRBJ1-4; the D is unclear. The CDR3 runs 15 residues. V lost 0 bases and J 4 bases, leaving 10 bases between the germline ends. Germline V gene data show CDR1 as SGHRS and CDR2 as YFSETQ. The CDR3 loop reads CASSLDGALNEKLFF. CDR3 bases: TGCGCCAGCAGCTTGGACGGTGCCCTTAATGAAAAACTGTTTTTT.

This clonotype was counted ten times or more. This chain uses TRBV5-1 with TRBJ2-7; possibly TRBD1 for D (6 bases). Per the germline V gene, CDR1 is SGHRS and CDR2 is YFSETQ. CDR3 length equals 15 residues. The ends were cut back, 6 bases at V and 1 base at J, with 17 bases in the middle. The CDR3 DNA is TGCGCCAGCACAAGAGGCGGACAGAATTCCTACGAGCAGTACTTC. It yields the protein CASTRGGQNSYEQYF.

Regarding this clonotype: This could be a read error, since a much larger clone is one nucleotide away. The chain links TRBV7-7 to TRBJ2-5, with 14 bases aligning to TRBD2. The CDR3 contains 17 residues. Germline V gene data show CDR1 as SSHAT and CDR2 as FNYEAQ (reference sequence). The DNA for the CDR3 is TGTGCTAGCAGCTCCGGACTAGCGGGGGGCGCCTACAATGAGCAGTACTTC. The encoded protein is CASSSGLAGGAYNEQYF.

The chain couples TRBV7-3 to TRBJ2-1; maybe TRBD2 (6 bases). CDR1 and CDR2 from the germline V gene are SGHTA and FQGTGA. This CDR3 has 14 amino acids. CDR3 sequence (DNA): TGTACCGGCAGCTTTGGAGGACTATACAATGAGCAGTTCTTC. It specifies CTGSFGGLYNEQFF.